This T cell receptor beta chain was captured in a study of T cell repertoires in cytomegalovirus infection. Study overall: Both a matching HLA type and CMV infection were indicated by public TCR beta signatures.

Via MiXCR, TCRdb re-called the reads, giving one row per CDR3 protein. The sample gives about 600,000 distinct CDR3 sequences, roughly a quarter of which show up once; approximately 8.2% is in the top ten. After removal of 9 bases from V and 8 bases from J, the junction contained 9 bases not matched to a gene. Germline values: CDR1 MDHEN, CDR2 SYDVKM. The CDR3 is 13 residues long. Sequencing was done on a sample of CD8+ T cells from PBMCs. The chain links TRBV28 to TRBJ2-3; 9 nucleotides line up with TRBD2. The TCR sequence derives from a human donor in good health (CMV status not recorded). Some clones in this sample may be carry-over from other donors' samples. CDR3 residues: CASTGGGAGTQYF. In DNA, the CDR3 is TGTGCCAGTACGGGCGGGGGGGCCGGTACGCAGTATTTT.